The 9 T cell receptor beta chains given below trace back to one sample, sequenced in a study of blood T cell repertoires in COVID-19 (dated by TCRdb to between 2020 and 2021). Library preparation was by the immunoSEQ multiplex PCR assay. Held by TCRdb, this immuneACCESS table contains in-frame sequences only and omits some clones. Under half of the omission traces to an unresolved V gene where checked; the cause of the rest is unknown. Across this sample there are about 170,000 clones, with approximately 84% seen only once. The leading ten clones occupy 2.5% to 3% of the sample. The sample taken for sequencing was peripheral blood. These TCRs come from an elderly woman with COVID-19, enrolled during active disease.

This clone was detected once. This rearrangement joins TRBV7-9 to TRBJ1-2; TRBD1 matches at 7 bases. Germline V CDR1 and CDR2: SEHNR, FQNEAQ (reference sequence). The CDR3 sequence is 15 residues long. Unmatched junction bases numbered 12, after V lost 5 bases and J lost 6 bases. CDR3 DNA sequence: TGTGCCAGCAGCCCAAAGGACAGGTATTACGATGGCTACACCTTC. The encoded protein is CASSPKDRYYDGYTF. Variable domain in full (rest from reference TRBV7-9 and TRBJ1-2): DTGVSQNPRHKITKRGQNVTFRCDPISEHNRLYWYRQTLGQGPEFLTYFQNEAQLEKSRLLSDRFSAERPKGSFSTLEIQRTEQGDSAMYLCASSPKDRYYDGYTFGSGTRLTVV.

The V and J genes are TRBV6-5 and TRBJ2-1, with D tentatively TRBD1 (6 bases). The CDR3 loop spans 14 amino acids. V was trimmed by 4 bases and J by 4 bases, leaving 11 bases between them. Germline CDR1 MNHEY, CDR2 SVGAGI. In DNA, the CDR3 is TGTGCCAGCAGTTTCGCAGGGGATTACAATGAGCAGTTCTTC. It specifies CASSFAGDYNEQFF.

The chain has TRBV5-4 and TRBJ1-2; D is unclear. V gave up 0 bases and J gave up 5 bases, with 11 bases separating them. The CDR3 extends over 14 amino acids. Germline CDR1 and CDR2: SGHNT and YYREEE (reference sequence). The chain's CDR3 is CASSLEGRHYGYTF. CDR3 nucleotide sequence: TGTGCCAGCAGCTTGGAAGGGAGACATTATGGCTACACCTTC.

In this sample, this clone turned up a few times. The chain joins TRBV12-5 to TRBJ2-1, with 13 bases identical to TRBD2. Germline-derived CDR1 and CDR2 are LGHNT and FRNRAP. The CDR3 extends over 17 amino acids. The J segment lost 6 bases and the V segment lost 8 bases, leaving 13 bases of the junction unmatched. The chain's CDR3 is CASSRTSGSDLFNEQFF. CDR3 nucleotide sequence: TGTGCTAGTTCGCGGACTAGCGGGAGCGACCTATTCAATGAGCAGTTCTTC.

CDR3 residues: CASSASRLFSYNEQFF. CDR3 bases: TGTGCCAGCAGTGCTTCCCGACTATTCTCCTACAATGAGCAGTTCTTC. The chain employs TRBV2 and TRBJ2-1, with D tentatively TRBD2 (5 bases). Trimming cost V 4 bases and J 0 bases, with 13 bases left between them. Germline loops: CDR1 SNHLY, CDR2 FYNNEI. This CDR3 region has 16 residues.

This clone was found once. CDR3 residues: CASSFRGQLNTEAFF. The CDR3 DNA follows: TGTGCCAGCAGCTTCAGGGGACAATTGAACACTGAAGCTTTCTTT. The chain recombines TRBV7-2 with TRBJ1-1; TRBD1 is a possible D gene (6 bases). Trimming cost V 3 bases and J 0 bases, with 11 bases left between them. Germline CDR1 is SGHTA and CDR2 is FQGNSA. The CDR3 sequence is 15 residues long.

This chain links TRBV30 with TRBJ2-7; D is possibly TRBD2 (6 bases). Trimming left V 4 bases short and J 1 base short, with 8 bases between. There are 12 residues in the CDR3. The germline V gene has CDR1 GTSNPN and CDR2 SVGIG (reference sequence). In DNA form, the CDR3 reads TGTGCCTGGACTCGGGGGTCCTACGAGCAGTACTTC. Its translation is CAWTRGSYEQYF.

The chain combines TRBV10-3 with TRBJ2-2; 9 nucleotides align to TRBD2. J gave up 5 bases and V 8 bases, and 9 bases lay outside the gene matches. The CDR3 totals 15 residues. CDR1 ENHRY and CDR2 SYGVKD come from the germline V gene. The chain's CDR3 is CAIGQSGGRTGELFF. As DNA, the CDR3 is TGTGCCATCGGGCAAAGCGGGGGGAGGACCGGGGAGCTGTTTTTT.

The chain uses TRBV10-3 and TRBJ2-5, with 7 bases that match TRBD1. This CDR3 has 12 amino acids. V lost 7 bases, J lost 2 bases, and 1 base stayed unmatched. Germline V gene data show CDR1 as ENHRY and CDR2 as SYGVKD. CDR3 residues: CAIKGQQETQYF. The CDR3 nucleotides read TGTGCCATCAAGGGACAGCAAGAGACCCAGTACTTC.